These 30 T cell receptor delta chains originate from one sample sequenced in a study of γδ T cells in repeated Plasmodium falciparum infection. TCRdb used CATT to re-call clones from the multiplex PCR reads. The data contain 45,000 to 50,000 delta-chain clones, around 1.6% of them singletons. Flow sorting of PBMC yielded separate Vgamma9/Vdelta2+ and Vdelta2-negative gammadelta T cell populations for bulk repertoire analysis. The sequencing input was gamma-delta T cells from blood. The receptors were gathered from a pool of human donors (malaria-infected and uninfected, not separated).

This clone has at least ten counts. This likely traces to a read error, being one base from a far larger clone. Other nucleotide sequences from this sample produce the same CDR3. V usage is TRDV1 and J usage is TRDJ1; 12 bases line up with TRDD3. The germline gives CDR1 TSWWSYY, CDR2 QGS. The CDR3 contains 17 residues. CDR3 in DNA: TGTGCTCTTGGAATTATCTGGGGGATACGTTACACCGATAAACTCATCTTC. Amino acids: CALGIIWGIRYTDKLIF.

With respect to this clone: The amino acid sequence in TCRdb belongs to a much larger clone and departs from this DNA's translation at residue 11, likely a sequencing read error; the sequence shown is translated from the DNA. The V call is TRDV2, the J call TRDJ1; 11 bases fit TRDD3. Germline matching of the DNA provided the J gene here, since TCRdb leaves it blank. The V segment lost 3 bases and the J segment 3 bases; nucleotides outside the gene matches: 11. The CDR3 runs to 17 residues. Per germline, CDR1 GEAIGNYY and CDR2 EKD. The CDR3 sequence: CACDSVLGDRASDKLIF. CDR3 DNA: TGTGCCTGTGACTCAGTACTGGGGGATAGAGCATCCGATAAACTCATCTTT.

Points on this clone: This likely reflects a read error, since a far larger clone is one base away. The sample has other DNA sequences that encode this CDR3 too. The chain has TRDV1 and TRDJ1; D may be TRDD3 (6 bases). Germline matching of the DNA provided the J gene here, since TCRdb leaves it blank. CDR1 is TSWWSYY, CDR2 QGS, per germline. The length of the CDR3 is 21 residues. CDR3 region: CALGELRHYFGYLRPTDKLIF. The CDR3 coding sequence is TGTGCTCTCGGGGAACTAAGGCACTACTTCGGATACCTGAGGCCCACCGATAAACTCATCTTT.

This clone was seen only a few times. TCRdb's protein, taken from a much larger clone, differs from this DNA's translation at residue 5, likely owing to a read error; the protein displayed comes from the DNA. The genes are TRDV2 and TRDJ1, with TRDD3 identical over 11 bases. CDR3 size: 23 residues. J gave up 7 bases and V 3 bases, and 33 bases lay outside the gene matches. CDR1 and CDR2 from the germline V gene are GEAIGNYY and EKD. The CDR3, as DNA: TGTGCCTGTGACCCCGCCCCGGCACGTGGAGTGGGGGATACGACCTACCTACCTGGTAAACTCATCTTT. This encodes CACDPAPARGVGDTTYLPGKLIF.

This clone appeared many times. The chain has TRDV1 and TRDJ1; the match to TRDD2 covers 9 bases. Germline CDR1 and CDR2: TSWWSYY and QGS. The CDR3 is made up of 20 amino acids. Trimming took 5 bases from V and 6 from J; bases not matched to a gene: 25. CDR3 region: CALGYPSYPTRADTRHKLIF. The CDR3 DNA follows: TGTGCTCTTGGGTATCCTTCCTACCCTACGAGGGCCGATACGCGGCATAAACTCATCTTT.

The sample holds a few counts of this clone. This DNA's translation and the protein TCRdb lists, from a much larger clone, do not match at residue 4, likely due to a read error; the protein shown is translated from the DNA. The J gene is TRDJ3, the V gene TRDV1, with 7 nucleotides matching TRDD3. Here the J gene came from matching the DNA to germline, since TCRdb omits it. Germline V gives CDR1 TSWWSYY, CDR2 QGS. The CDR3 has 25 residues. This chain's CDR3 is CALVELPLGFTSTGASSWDTRQMFF. The CDR3 DNA follows: TGTGCTCTTGTGGAACTGCCCCTAGGGTTCACCTCTACTGGGGCAAGCTCCTGGGACACCCGACAGATGTTTTTC.

This clone was detected a few times. This rearrangement joins TRDV1 to TRDJ1; 7 bases line up with TRDD3. The J gene is absent in TCRdb and was assigned here via DNA matching to germline. This CDR3 spans 20 amino acids. CDR1 is TSWWSYY, CDR2 QGS, per germline. J gave up 0 bases and V 4 bases, and 20 bases lay outside the gene matches. The CDR3 spells CALGGGGVLRIRSYTDKLIF. DNA of the CDR3: TGTGCTCTTGGGGGGGGGGGCGTCCTCAGGATACGCTCGTACACCGATAAACTCATCTTT.

This clone was seen a few times. With a far larger clone one base away, a read error is the likely cause. Other nucleotide sequences in the sample specify the same CDR3. V gene assignment gives TRDV2, but the J gene was left uncalled; TRDD3 is taken as the D call from the table, unchecked against the DNA. The V gene's germline CDR1 is GEAIGNYY and CDR2 EKD. The CDR3 has 23 residues. The CDR3 DNA sequence: TGTGCCTGTGACTTCCTCTCACTTTCCCAGAAGGGGATTCCTCGGCGTTACACCGATAAACTCATTTTT. It specifies CACDFLSLSQKGIPRRYTDKLIF.

Concerning this clone itself: This DNA's translation differs at residue 10 from TCRdb's protein, which comes from a much larger clone; a read error is likely, and the protein shown is translated from the DNA. The chain recombines TRDV2 with TRDJ1; weak D call: TRDD2 (5 bases). Matching the DNA to germline supplied the J gene, which TCRdb does not give. Germline-derived CDR1 and CDR2 are GEAIGNYY and EKD. The CDR3 extends over 16 amino acids. Trimming shortened V by 8 bases and J by 5 bases, and 26 bases separated the two germline ends. This CDR3 reads CAFQRFLPRPRDKLIF. CDR3 nucleotides: TGTGCCTTTCAAAGGTTCCTCCCTAGACCTAGGGATAAACTCATCTTT.

Regarding this clone: The TCRdb protein, from a much larger clone, departs from this DNA's translation at residue 6, likely by read error; the protein shown derives from the DNA. The rearrangement joins TRDV1 to TRDJ1, with a tentative D call TRDD3 (6 bases). TCRdb records no J gene; here it was assigned by comparing the DNA to germline. Trimming removed 2 bases from V and 4 bases from J, with 26 bases in between. The CDR3 length is 19 residues. Looked up from germline, CDR1 is TSWWSYY and CDR2 is QGS. The CDR3 region is CALGESPRGLGTMGDKLIF. The CDR3 DNA reads TGTGCTCTTGGGGAATCTCCGCGAGGGCTGGGGACTATGGGCGATAAACTCATCTTT.

With respect to this clone: This sequence is one base from a far larger clone and is likely a read error. The sample has other DNA sequences that encode this CDR3 too. The V gene is TRDV1, the J gene TRDJ2; D possibly matches TRDD2 or TRDD3 (5 bases each). TCRdb lists no J gene, so it was determined here by aligning the DNA to germline. The CDR3 is 20 amino acids. Trimming cost V 1 base and J 4 bases, with 25 bases left between them. Per the germline V gene, CDR1 is TSWWSYY and CDR2 is QGS. This CDR3 is CALGEPLLSGIYDETAQLFF. In DNA, the CDR3 is TGTGCTCTTGGGGAACCTCTCCTAAGCGGGATTTACGATGAGACAGCACAACTCTTCTTT.

With regard to this clone: This is likely an artifact of a read error, given a far larger clone one base away. This same CDR3 is encoded by further DNA sequences in the sample. This sequence joins TRDV1 and TRDJ1; TRDD3 is a possible D gene (6 bases). TCRdb carries no J gene annotation; the J gene was assigned here by matching the DNA with germline. The germline CDR1 and CDR2 sequences are TSWWSYY and QGS. Trimming took off 4 bases at V and 5 bases at J, with 14 bases between the two ends. The CDR3 runs to 14 residues. CDR3 region: CALGGLWGTDKLIF. CDR3 bases: TGTGCTCTTGGGGGACTCTGGGGTACTGATAAACTCATCTTT.

As to this clone: Since a far larger clone is one base different, this is likely a read error. The same CDR3 can be traced to other DNA sequences in this sample. J gene calling gave no result, while the V gene is TRDV1; the D call in the table, TRDD3, was not verified against the DNA. CDR1 and CDR2 from the germline V gene are TSWWSYY and QGS. The CDR3 contains 24 residues. The CDR3 DNA reads TGTGCTCTTGGGGAACGCTCCCACGTCAGGGGTGGGCTGGGGCAATTTCCCTACACCGATAAGCTCATCTTT. This gives the protein CALGERSHVRGGLGQFPYTDKLIF.

This clone was counted only a few times. The protein held in TCRdb is that of a much larger clone and does not match this DNA's translation at residue 3, likely because of a read error; the protein shown is translated from the DNA. This chain connects TRDV1 to TRDJ1, with 8 nucleotides matching TRDD3. TCRdb offers no J gene call, so here the DNA was matched to germline to obtain one. The germline V gene has CDR1 TSWWSYY and CDR2 QGS. Trimming removed 10 bases from V and 1 base from J; junction bases left unmatched: 14. The CDR3 spans 16 residues. CDR3 bases: TGTGCTCCTAGGAAATGGGGGATTTATGGCACCGATAAACTCATCTTT. This sequence encodes CAPRKWGIYGTDKLIF.

As concerns this clone: TCRdb shows a much larger clone's protein in place of this DNA's translation, and the two differ at residue 14, likely through a read error; the protein shown is translated from the DNA. J is TRDJ1 and V is TRDV3, with D unresolved. The germline V gene has CDR1 TVYSNPD and CDR2 GDNSRS (reference sequence). The CDR3 has 16 residues. CDR3 region: CAFIRPCRGYTDKPIF. The CDR3 DNA reads TGTGCCTTCATCCGACCCTGTCGGGGTTACACCGATAAACCCATCTTT.

About this clone itself: A read error likely explains this, since a far larger clone differs by one base. The same CDR3 also results from other DNA sequences found in this sample. The chain employs TRDV1 and TRDJ1, with 7 bases matching TRDD2. V gave up 5 bases and J gave up 0 bases; unmatched junction bases: 18. CDR1 TSWWSYY and CDR2 QGS come from the germline V gene. The CDR3 length is 19 residues. The CDR3 DNA follows: TGTGCTCTTGGGACCTCTATTCCTACGGTGTGGGAGTACACCGATAAACTCATCTTT. Translation gives CALGTSIPTVWEYTDKLIF.

About this clone: For this DNA, TCRdb reports the protein of a much larger clone, which diverges at residue 15, most likely from a read error; the protein presented here is translated directly from the DNA. The V and J genes are TRDV1 and TRDJ1; no clear D. TCRdb is silent on the J gene; assignment here came from matching the DNA to germline. Germline values: CDR1 TSWWSYY, CDR2 QGS. Trimming stripped 3 bases from V and 7 bases from J, with 30 bases between. The CDR3 loop spans 19 amino acids. In DNA form, the CDR3 reads TGTGCTCTTGGGGACGGAAAATTAACTCCTGGCGTTAACCTCGGTAAACTCATCTTT. Its translation: CALGDGKLTPGVNLGKLIF.

Comment on this clone: The protein TCRdb lists belongs to a much larger clone and differs from this DNA's translation at residue 4, which points to a read error; the protein shown is made from the DNA. The chain links TRDV1 to TRDJ1, with D perhaps matching TRDD2 or TRDD3 (9 bases each). V gave up 5 bases and J gave up 2 bases, with 24 bases separating them. Germline V gene data show CDR1 as TSWWSYY and CDR2 as QGS. The CDR3 totals 18 residues. As DNA, the CDR3 is TGTGCTCTTGGGCCTTCCTACGATAAGTGGGGGATAACCGATAAACTCATCTTT. Translated, it gives CALGPSYDKWGITDKLIF.

Concerning this clone: TCRdb's protein, taken from a much larger clone, differs from this DNA's translation at residue 12, likely owing to a read error; the protein displayed comes from the DNA. DNA of the CDR3: TGTGCTCTTGGGGACGGCTCCTGGGGGATACGAGGCACCGATAAACTCATCTTT. Its protein product is CALGDGSWGIRGTDKLIF. The chain joins TRDV1 to TRDJ1; 12 nucleotides align to TRDD3. Per the germline V gene, CDR1 is TSWWSYY and CDR2 is QGS. The V segment lost 3 bases and the J segment 1 base; nucleotides outside the gene matches: 9. This CDR3 contains 18 residues.

In this sample, this clone turned up a few times. The protein recorded in TCRdb matches a much larger clone and deviates from this DNA's translation at residue 20, suggesting a read error; the protein here is obtained by translating the DNA. This rearrangement joins TRDV1 to TRDJ1, with a weak D call TRDD3 (6 bases). In the absence of a J gene in TCRdb, the DNA was matched to germline to assign it here. Trimming left V 0 bases short and J 8 bases short, with 43 bases between. This CDR3 contains 24 residues. CDR1 and CDR2 from the germline V gene are TSWWSYY and QGS. The CDR3 sequence is CALGELRGINLLPPIGGGGAKLIF. For the CDR3, the DNA is TGTGCTCTTGGGGAACTTCGTGGGATCAATTTACTCCCCCCAATCGGTGGTGGGGGCGCAAAACTCATCTTT.

The chain combines TRDV1 with TRDJ1; TRDD3 matches at 13 bases. The J gene was not available in TCRdb and was assigned here by matching the DNA to germline segments. The CDR3 runs 23 residues. Germline-derived CDR1 and CDR2 are TSWWSYY and QGS. V shed 1 base and J 3 bases; nucleotides not matched to a gene: 23. The CDR3 sequence: CALGERLRFRDWGIRNRADKLIF. DNA for the CDR3: TGTGCTCTTGGGGAACGCCTACGGTTCCGGGACTGGGGGATACGAAATAGAGCCGATAAACTCATCTTT.

Worth noting for this clone: Translating this DNA gives a protein that differs at residue 13 from the TCRdb one, which belongs to a much larger clone; a read error is likely, and the protein shown is this translation. The chain uses TRDV1 and TRDJ1, with D possibly being TRDD1 (6 bases). TCRdb gives no J gene; it was assigned here by matching the DNA to germline. The CDR3 is 19 amino acids. CDR1 and CDR2 (germline): TSWWSYY, QGS. With 2 bases removed from V and 0 bases from J, the gap between germline ends came to 22 bases. The CDR3 is CALGEIWFPRNTHTDKLIF. The DNA for the CDR3 is TGTGCTCTTGGGGAAATATGGTTCCCCCGAAATACTCACACCGATAAACTCATCTTT.

This clone was seen ten or more times. V is TRDV1 and J is TRDJ1, with 9 bases fitting TRDD3. The J gene comes from matching the DNA to germline here; TCRdb lacks it. This CDR3 is built from 21 residues. Germline trimming cut 4 bases from V and 0 bases from J; bases unmatched to any gene: 21. Germline CDR1 TSWWSYY, CDR2 QGS. The CDR3 loop reads CALGARGFPTILGDNTDKLIF. CDR3 nucleotides: TGTGCTCTTGGGGCCCGGGGCTTCCCAACCATACTGGGGGACAACACCGATAAACTCATCTTT.

This clone is categorized as medium-sized. This sequence joins TRDV1 and TRDJ1; no reliable D call. Looked up from germline, CDR1 is TSWWSYY and CDR2 is QGS. This CDR3 spans 13 amino acids. With 1 base removed from V and 7 bases from J, the gap between germline ends came to 10 bases. Here the CDR3 reads CALGEPRDPKLIF. The CDR3 coding sequence is TGTGCTCTTGGGGAACCGAGGGACCCTAAACTCATCTTT.

The table lists this clone with a few counts. The protein recorded in TCRdb does not match the translated DNA at residue 10; the protein presented here comes from translating the DNA. The chain joins TRDV1 to TRDJ1; 8 bases match TRDD3. CDR1 and CDR2 from the germline V gene are TSWWSYY and QGS. CDR3 length equals 23 residues. The CDR3 loop reads CALWEAVGLTFRLGGAYTDKLIF. The CDR3 nucleotides are TGTGCTCTTTGGGAGGCCGTGGGTCTGACTTTTAGACTGGGGGGCGCGTACACCGATAAACTCATCTTT.

This clone was picked up a small number of times. It differs at one base from a far larger clone, so likely a read error. This CDR3 is also generated by other DNA sequences in the sample. The chain has TRDV1 and TRDJ1; TRDD3 matches at 10 bases. TCRdb offers no J gene call, so here the DNA was matched to germline to obtain one. Germline CDR1 is TSWWSYY and CDR2 is QGS. The CDR3 length is 17 residues. The CDR3 reads CALEGPHRGIRSDKLIF. In nucleotides, the CDR3 is TGCGCTCTTGAGGGCCCCCACAGGGGGATACGGAGCGATAAACTCATCTTT.

This clone was counted ten times or more. This DNA's translation and the protein TCRdb lists, from a much larger clone, do not match at residue 10, likely due to a read error; the protein shown is translated from the DNA. The V call is TRDV1, the J call TRDJ1; TRDD3 might be the D (6 bases). Looked up from germline, CDR1 is TSWWSYY and CDR2 is QGS. The CDR3 is 12 residues long. CDR3 sequence reads: CALFSSRDKPIF. In DNA form, the CDR3 reads TGTGCTCTTTTTTCCTCCCGGGATAAACCCATCTTT.

This clone was recorded a few times. The TCRdb record carries a much larger clone's protein, which differs from this DNA's translation at residue 8; a read error is the likely cause, and the protein listed here is the DNA translation. The chain has TRDV1 and TRDJ1, with D unresolved. The J gene, left out of TCRdb, was set here by checking the DNA against germline. Germline V gene data show CDR1 as TSWWSYY and CDR2 as QGS. Trimming removed 1 base from V and 0 bases from J, with 21 bases in between. The CDR3 covers 19 residues. DNA for the CDR3: TGTGCTCTTGGGGAACCGTCCCACCCGTATTCATGGTACACCGATAAACTCATCTTT. It specifies CALGEPSHPYSWYTDKLIF.

The sample holds many counts of this clone. Translating this DNA gives a protein that differs at residue 8 from the TCRdb one, which belongs to a much larger clone; a read error is likely, and the protein shown is this translation. V gene TRDV1 combines with J gene TRDJ2; D call uncertain. Trimming removed 1 base from V and 1 base from J, with 10 bases in between. The CDR3 spans 16 residues. Germline V CDR1 and CDR2: TSWWSYY, QGS. In DNA form, the CDR3 reads TGTGCTCTTGGGGAACGGATCGCCCTTTTGACAGCACAACTCTTCTTT. It specifies CALGERIALLTAQLFF.

Comments on this clone: This DNA's translation and the protein TCRdb lists, from a much larger clone, do not match at residue 6, likely due to a read error; the protein shown is translated from the DNA. This chain links TRDV1 with TRDJ1; the match to TRDD3 covers 13 bases. With 3 bases clipped from V and 3 bases from J, the junction kept 25 bases outside the gene matches. In germline, CDR1 is TSWWSYY, CDR2 QGS. This CDR3 has 23 residues. CDR3 coding DNA: TGTGCTCTTGGGGACCCCCTATTTCCTTTACTGGGGGATACGGGTCCTCACGCCGATAAACTCATCTTT. Translated, it gives CALGDPLFPLLGDTGPHADKLIF.